One and the same sample provided the 22 T cell receptor beta chains below, sequenced in a study of identifying expanded T cells in peripheral blood. The protocol was immunoSEQ multiplex PCR, while the TCRdb copy is restricted to in-frame clones and leaves out a portion. The table includes roughly 100,000 clones, 88% detected once. The sample consisted of blood. These receptors originate from a person aged 18-70 years in good health.

The rearrangement links TRBV5-1 to TRBJ2-3; the D is unclear. This CDR3 is built from 13 residues. Trimming shortened V by 4 bases and J by 6 bases, and 12 bases separated the two germline ends. Looked up from germline, CDR1 is SGHRS and CDR2 is YFSETQ. The CDR3 coding sequence is TGCGCCAGCAGCCCCCGCCAGACGGATACGCAGTATTTT. Translation gives CASSPRQTDTQYF.

V is TRBV14 and J is TRBJ2-1; 7 bases align to TRBD2. The CDR3 consists of 14 residues. Unmatched junction bases numbered 6, after V lost 1 base and J lost 9 bases. CDR1 is SGHDN and CDR2 is FVKESK in the germline V gene. The CDR3 DNA reads as TGTGCCAGCAGCCAAGTTTGGGGGGGACGTGAGCAGTTCTTC. Translating gives CASSQVWGGREQFF.

The chain employs TRBV7-8 and TRBJ1-2; 7 positions match TRBD1. CDR3 length equals 16 residues. V gave up 3 bases and J gave up 4 bases; unmatched junction bases: 11. The V gene's germline CDR1 is SGHVS and CDR2 FQNEAQ. The CDR3 coding sequence is TGTGCCAGCAGCTTGGCCGAAGACAGGGCCTCCTATGGCTACACCTTC. Protein sequence: CASSLAEDRASYGYTF.

V usage is TRBV19 and J usage is TRBJ1-2; D might be TRBD1 (6 bases). The CDR3 covers 14 residues. With 6 bases removed from V and 4 bases from J, the gap between germline ends came to 15 bases. Germline lookup yields CDR1 LNHDA and CDR2 SQIVND (reference sequence). Here the CDR3 DNA reads TGTGCCAGTAGCTTACAGGGATTTGGCTATGGCTACACCTTC. Translation gives CASSLQGFGYGYTF.

V is TRBV11-2 and J is TRBJ2-5; 15 nucleotides align to TRBD2. The CDR3 is 17 amino acids. The ends lost 6 bases at V and 4 bases at J; junction bases unmatched: 9. In germline, CDR1 is SGHAT, CDR2 FQNNGV. CDR3 residues: CASRPPGLAGGGETQYF. DNA of the CDR3: TGTGCCAGCAGACCGCCGGGACTAGCGGGGGGAGGAGAGACCCAGTACTTC.

The sample holds a few counts of this clone. The rearrangement joins TRBV11-2 to TRBJ2-7, with D possibly being TRBD1 (5 bases). Germline assignment: CDR1 SGHAT and CDR2 FQNNGV. The CDR3 runs to 13 residues. Trimming left V 5 bases short and J 5 bases short, with 13 bases between. CDR3 sequence reads: CASSPRAMDEQYF. The CDR3 region has the DNA TGTGCCAGCAGCCCCAGGGCGATGGACGAGCAGTACTTC.

This chain joins TRBV6-5 and TRBJ1-5; no definite D call. In germline, CDR1 is MNHEY, CDR2 SVGAGI. This CDR3 comprises 16 residues. V lost 4 bases and J lost 5, with 18 bases in between. CDR3 protein: CASSSAGPGKYQPQHF. CDR3 nucleotide sequence: TGTGCCAGCAGTTCTGCGGGCCCCGGCAAGTATCAGCCCCAGCATTTT.

The chain combines TRBV19 with TRBJ2-5, with D perhaps TRBD1 or TRBD2 (5 bases each). V was shortened by 1 base and J by 1 base, with 7 bases between the two germline ends. The CDR3 runs 14 residues. The germline CDR1 and CDR2 sequences are LNHDA and SQIVND (reference sequence). In DNA, the CDR3 is TGTGCCAGTAGTATAGGGGACGTCCAAGAGACCCAGTACTTC. The encoded protein is CASSIGDVQETQYF.

This rearrangement joins TRBV6-5 to TRBJ1-2; 7 bases are shared with TRBD1. This CDR3 spans 12 amino acids. Germline assignment: CDR1 MNHEY and CDR2 SVGAGI. V lost 0 bases and J lost 11; bases outside the gene matches: 3. The CDR3 protein is CASSYSQGKYTF. CDR3 bases: TGTGCCAGCAGTTACTCACAGGGGAAGTACACCTTC.

The gene calls are TRBV2 and TRBJ1-2, with 9 bases fitting TRBD1. CDR3 length equals 18 residues. V shed 4 bases and J 8 bases; nucleotides not matched to a gene: 20. The germline V gene encodes CDR1 SNHLY and CDR2 FYNNEI. CDR3 amino acids: CASSALRREWDRVWGYTF. The CDR3 nucleotides read TGTGCCAGCAGTGCCCTGAGACGGGAATGGGACAGGGTCTGGGGCTACACCTTC.

This clone occurred many times. The chain carries TRBV2 and TRBJ2-2; D is uncertain. The length of the CDR3 is 14 residues. V was clipped by 7 bases and J by 4 bases, with 13 bases between them. Germline values: CDR1 SNHLY, CDR2 FYNNEI. CDR3 region: CASKKELGTGELFF. CDR3 bases: TGTGCCAGCAAGAAGGAGCTTGGCACCGGGGAGCTGTTTTTT.

The chain recombines TRBV19 with TRBJ1-4, with D tentatively TRBD1 (5 bases). CDR1 LNHDA and CDR2 SQIVND come from the germline V gene (reference sequence). The CDR3 runs 14 residues. V was shortened by 7 bases and J by 3 bases, with 12 bases between the two germline ends. DNA of the CDR3: TGTGCCAGTACCGAGGGGTTTTCTAATGAAAAACTGTTTTTT. This gives the protein CASTEGFSNEKLFF.

This clone was observed a few times. This chain connects TRBV7-2 to TRBJ2-7; 9 nucleotides align to TRBD2. With V trimmed by 5 bases and J by 0 bases, 5 bases remained unmatched. The CDR3 has 15 residues. The germline CDR1 and CDR2 sequences are SGHTA and FQGNSA. CDR3 amino acids: CASSPQTSGSYEQYF. The CDR3 nucleotides read TGTGCCAGCAGCCCACAGACTAGCGGCTCCTACGAGCAGTACTTC. The complete variable domain, with remaining parts taken from reference TRBV7-2 and TRBJ2-7, reads GAGVSQSPSNKVTEKGKDVELRCDPISGHTALYWYRQSLGQGLEFLIYFQGNSAPDKSGLPSDRFSAERTGGSVSTLTIQRTQQEDSAVYLCASSPQTSGSYEQYFGPGTRLTVT.

The gene calls are TRBV6-1 and TRBJ1-2; D unclear. Germline CDR1 MNHNS, CDR2 SASEGT. The CDR3 totals 14 residues. V was pared by 1 base and J by 6 bases, with 12 bases between. The CDR3 bases are TGTGCCAGCAGTGAAGGGGTAACCGGCCATGGCTACACCTTC. It translates to CASSEGVTGHGYTF.

The chain joins TRBV2 to TRBJ2-7; TRBD2 might be the D (7 bases). The germline V gene encodes CDR1 SNHLY and CDR2 FYNNEI. Trimming shortened V by 6 bases and J by 2 bases, and 17 bases separated the two germline ends. This CDR3 contains 15 residues. The chain's CDR3 is CASRAPGGPPYEQYF. In nucleotides, the CDR3 is TGTGCCAGCAGGGCCCCGGGGGGCCCACCCTACGAGCAGTACTTC.

The chain couples TRBV7-2 to TRBJ2-3; the D gene is possibly TRBD1 (6 bases). Trimming shortened V by 2 bases and J by 5 bases, and 14 bases separated the two germline ends. The V gene's germline CDR1 is SGHTA and CDR2 FQGNSA. The CDR3 covers 15 residues. CDR3 bases: TGTGCCAGCAGCTTATCTGAGGGGGATGGAGATACGCAGTATTTT. Protein product: CASSLSEGDGDTQYF.

The CDR3 region is CASSFGQAGNQPQHF. Here the CDR3 DNA reads TGTGCCAGCAGTTTCGGACAGGCGGGCAATCAGCCCCAGCATTTT. The chain links TRBV28 to TRBJ1-5; 7 positions agree with TRBD1. The CDR3 contains 15 residues. Germline V gene sequence: CDR1 MDHEN, CDR2 SYDVKM. The J segment lost 2 bases and the V segment lost 3 bases, leaving 4 bases of the junction unmatched.

This clone appeared once. This chain joins TRBV7-9 and TRBJ2-3; perhaps D is TRBD1 or TRBD2 (5 bases each). The CDR3 is made up of 14 amino acids. Germline V gene lookup returns CDR1 SEHNR and CDR2 FQNEAQ (reference sequence). Trimming cost V 0 bases and J 6 bases, with 10 bases left between them. The CDR3 sequence: CASSLAGVVDTQYF. CDR3 DNA: TGTGCCAGCAGCTTAGCGGGGGTGGTGGATACGCAGTATTTT.

This chain joins TRBV4-1 and TRBJ2-1; D gene ambiguous. The length of the CDR3 is 15 residues. V shed 1 base and J shed 2 bases, with 9 bases lying between them. CDR1 is MGHRA and CDR2 is YSYEKL in the germline V gene. CDR3 DNA: TGCGCCAGCAGCCAAGTTACCAGCCCCTACAATGAGCAGTTCTTC. Protein sequence: CASSQVTSPYNEQFF.

The V call is TRBV7-2, the J call TRBJ1-1; D remains unclear. The CDR3 is made up of 16 amino acids. From germline, CDR1 is SGHTA and CDR2 FQGNSA. Trimming pared 4 bases from V and 1 base from J, leaving 16 bases between. CDR3: CASSSQKAERNTEAFF. CDR3 sequence (DNA): TGTGCCAGCAGCTCCCAGAAGGCAGAGAGGAACACTGAAGCTTTCTTT.

The chain carries TRBV5-1 and TRBJ2-5, with D possibly matching TRBD2 (5 bases). Germline values: CDR1 SGHRS, CDR2 YFSETQ. Trimming took off 1 base at V and 1 base at J, with 8 bases between the two ends. The CDR3 consists of 14 residues. Here the CDR3 DNA reads TGCGCCAGCAGCTTGAGCGGACGCCAAGAGACCCAGTACTTC. Its protein is CASSLSGRQETQYF. Full variable domain (remainder filled in from reference TRBV5-1 and TRBJ2-5): KAGVTQTPRYLIKTRGQQVTLSCSPISGHRSVSWYQQTPGQGLQFLFEYFSETQRNKGNFPGRFSGRQFSNSRSEMNVSTLELGDSALYLCASSLSGRQETQYFGPGTRLLVL.

The V call is TRBV27, the J call TRBJ2-7; 7 bases are a match to TRBD2. CDR3 length equals 13 residues. The trim removed 6 bases at V and 5 bases at J, leaving 7 bases unmatched. Germline assignment: CDR1 MNHEY and CDR2 SMNVEV (reference sequence). The CDR3 reads CASSLGGVNEQYF. DNA for the CDR3: TGTGCCAGCAGCCTTGGGGGGGTAAACGAGCAGTACTTC.